These 11 T cell receptor beta chains share one sample of origin, sequenced in a study of blood T cell repertoires in COVID-19. Sequencing used immunoSEQ multiplex PCR; TCRdb keeps in-frame clones, though not all of them. This repertoire shows around 370,000 clones, roughly 89% found once; its top ten account for less than 3.5%. The sequenced sample was peripheral blood. These receptors were taken from a young woman who had recovered from COVID-19.

The chain links TRBV10-1 to TRBJ2-5; possible D gene TRBD2, 5 bases. V lost 4 bases, J lost 0 bases, and 12 bases lay in between. The CDR3 loop spans 15 amino acids. The germline V gene encodes CDR1 WNHNN and CDR2 SYGVQD (reference sequence). In DNA, the CDR3 is TGCGCCAGCAGTGTCTCGGGGAACCACCAAGAGACCCAGTACTTC. Amino acids: CASSVSGNHQETQYF.

The rearrangement uses TRBV27 and TRBJ2-3; 8 nucleotides match TRBD1. The trim removed 5 bases at V and 0 bases at J, leaving 7 bases unmatched. The CDR3 spans 16 residues. The germline V gene encodes CDR1 MNHEY and CDR2 SMNVEV (reference sequence). CDR3 region: CASSRGRTGSTDTQYF. CDR3 nucleotide sequence: TGTGCCAGCAGTCGAGGACGGACAGGGAGCACAGATACGCAGTATTTT.

This clone was counted only a few times. The gene calls are TRBV27 and TRBJ1-5; D might be TRBD1 (5 bases). Germline assignment: CDR1 MNHEY and CDR2 SMNVEV (reference sequence). This CDR3 is 15 amino acids long. Trimming removed 5 bases from V and 3 bases from J, with 14 bases in between. CDR3 in amino acids: CASSAQGRHNQPQHF. Written as DNA, the CDR3 is TGTGCCAGCAGTGCCCAGGGCAGGCACAATCAGCCCCAGCATTTT.

This rearrangement joins TRBV29-1 to TRBJ2-1, with D possibly TRBD2 on 7 matching bases. The germline gives CDR1 SQVTM, CDR2 ANQGSEA. V dropped 0 bases and J dropped 0 bases, with 15 bases sitting between them. The CDR3 is 17 residues long. In DNA, the CDR3 is TGCAGCGTTGAAGAGGAGGGCGGGGGCATCTCCTACAATGAGCAGTTCTTC. It yields the protein CSVEEEGGGISYNEQFF.

The chain is built from TRBV5-6 and TRBJ2-3; 8 bases are a match to TRBD2. Germline V gene sequence: CDR1 SGHDT, CDR2 YYEEEE. The CDR3 sequence is 16 residues long. J was trimmed by 2 bases and V by 2 bases; bases with no gene match: 7. The CDR3 reads CASSLTTSAPTDTQYF. The CDR3 DNA is TGTGCCAGCAGCTTAACGACTAGCGCGCCCACAGATACGCAGTATTTT.

The chain has TRBV28 and TRBJ2-3, with no clear D. Trimming stripped 1 base from V and 8 bases from J, with 7 bases between. Germline CDR1 MDHEN, CDR2 SYDVKM. The CDR3 totals 12 residues. CDR3 bases: TGTGCCAGCAGTTTATCTTCGGGTACGCAGTATTTT. This sequence encodes CASSLSSGTQYF.

V and J are TRBV6-1 and TRBJ2-6, with D possibly matching TRBD1 (5 bases). The V gene's germline CDR1 is MNHNS and CDR2 SASEGT. The CDR3 is 16 residues long. Trimming removed 4 bases from V and 0 bases from J, with 10 bases in between. The CDR3 loop is CASSGGRASGANVLTF. CDR3 DNA: TGTGCCAGCAGTGGAGGCAGGGCCTCTGGGGCCAACGTCCTGACTTTC.

This chain links TRBV30 with TRBJ2-5; no firm D call. The CDR3 runs to 13 residues. Germline V gives CDR1 GTSNPN, CDR2 SVGIG (reference sequence). In DNA form, the CDR3 reads TGTGTGGTCCAGGCCCAAAGACAAGAGACCCAGTACTTC. It is translated as CVVQAQRQETQYF.

The J gene is TRBJ2-7, the V gene TRBV19, with D possibly matching TRBD2 (6 bases). This CDR3 comprises 14 residues. CDR1 LNHDA and CDR2 SQIVND come from the germline V gene (reference sequence). The V end lost 3 bases, the J end lost 6 bases, and 15 bases lay between the germline ends. Written as DNA, the CDR3 is TGTGCCAGTAGTATTTACGGAGGGTCTCGCGAGCAGTACGTC. Residues: CASSIYGGSREQYV.

This clone was detected a few times. V and J are TRBV30 and TRBJ1-5; the D gene is possibly TRBD1 (5 bases). CDR3 size: 14 residues. The V gene's germline CDR1 is GTSNPN and CDR2 SVGIG (reference sequence). The germline V and J ends were trimmed by 3 bases and 6 bases, with 15 bases remaining between them. CDR3 sequence (DNA): TGTGCCTGGAGCCGGACACTTTCTCGTCAGCCCCAGCATTTT. This sequence encodes CAWSRTLSRQPQHF.

The gene calls are TRBV6-6 and TRBJ2-3, with D unclear. The CDR3 extends over 13 amino acids. Trimming cost V 6 bases and J 6 bases, with 13 bases left between them. Germline V lookup: CDR1 MNHNY, CDR2 SVGAGI (reference sequence). CDR3 DNA: TGTGCCAGCAGGCCCTGGCGGCGGGATACGCAGTATTTT. Protein product: CASRPWRRDTQYF.